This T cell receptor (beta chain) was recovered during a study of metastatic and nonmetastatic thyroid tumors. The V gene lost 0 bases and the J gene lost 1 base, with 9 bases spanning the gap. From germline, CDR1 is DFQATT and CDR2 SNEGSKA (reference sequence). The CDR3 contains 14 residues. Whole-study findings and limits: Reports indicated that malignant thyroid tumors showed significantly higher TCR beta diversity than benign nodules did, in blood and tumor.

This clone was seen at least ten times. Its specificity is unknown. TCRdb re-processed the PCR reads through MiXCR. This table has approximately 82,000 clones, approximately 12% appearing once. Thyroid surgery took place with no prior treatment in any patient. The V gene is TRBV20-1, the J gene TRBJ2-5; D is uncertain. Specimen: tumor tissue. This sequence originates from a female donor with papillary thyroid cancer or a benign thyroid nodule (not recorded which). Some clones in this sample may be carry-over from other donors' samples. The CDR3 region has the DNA TGCAGTGCTAGAGAAGGTACAATCCAAGAGACCCAGTACTTC. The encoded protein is CSAREGTIQETQYF.